Listed below are T cell receptor beta chains from one sample, sequenced in a study of T cell responses to AZD1222 COVID-19 vaccine. Using immunoSEQ multiplex PCR, the repertoire was profiled, and TCRdb retains in-frame clones only, with some absent. Among 150,000 or so clones, roughly nine tenths were seen once, and the ten largest hold around 1.4%. Sequences were derived from peripheral blood, sampled on day 0 of AZD1222 vaccination. All receptors derive from an adult in good health. Both conserved end residues are part of each CDR3. D genes are given only for firm matches. Clone size appears in some rows only: once, few, many, or a class for an expanded clone.

D,V,size,J,DNA,CDR3
TRBD2,TRBV29-1,.,TRBJ2-7,TGCAGCGTTGTGGTAGCGGGAGGGAGCTCCTACGAGCAGTACTTC,CSVVVAGGSSYEQYF
.,TRBV7-2,.,TRBJ1-3,TGTGCCAGCAGCTCCCTGGTATCAGGAAACACCATATATTTT,CASSSLVSGNTIYF
.,TRBV6-5,.,TRBJ1-5,TGTGCCAGCAGTAGGGGAGAGGGCAATCAGCCCCAGCATTTT,CASSRGEGNQPQHF
TRBD1,TRBV4-3,once,TRBJ1-2,TGCGCCAGCAGCAATCCTCCGGGACAGGGAAGCGGTTACACCTTC,CASSNPPGQGSGYTF
TRBD2,TRBV5-1,.,TRBJ2-7,TGCGCCAGCAGCTTGGGGACTAGCGGGAATACCTACGAGCAGTACTTC,CASSLGTSGNTYEQYF
.,TRBV6-1,.,TRBJ2-5,TGTGCCAGCAGTGAAGCGGCAGACCGGGAGACCCAGTACTTC,CASSEAADRETQYF
TRBD2,TRBV6-5,.,TRBJ2-2,TGTGCCAGCAGACGACTAGCGGGAGTCTCTGGGGAGCTGTTTTTT,CASRRLAGVSGELFF
.,TRBV7-9,.,TRBJ1-4,TGTGCCAGCAGCTTAGGGTCCGTTAGGGATGAAAAACTGTTTTTT,CASSLGSVRDEKLFF
.,TRBV5-6,.,TRBJ1-4,TGTGCCAGCAGCTTGGCGGGAAACGGGATTAATGAAAAACTGTTTTTT,CASSLAGNGINEKLFF
TRBD2,TRBV7-9,.,TRBJ2-3,TGTGCCAGCAGCTTAAAGCGGGGGGGCAGCACAGATACGCAGTATTTT,CASSLKRGGSTDTQYF
.,TRBV19,.,TRBJ1-5,TGTGCCAGTAGTCGCTGGGACATTAATCAGCCCCAGCATTTT,CASSRWDINQPQHF
.,TRBV28,once,TRBJ1-2,TGTGCCAGCCGCCCCTTACTGGGATCGGGCTACACCTTC,CASRPLLGSGYTF
.,TRBV7-3,.,TRBJ2-4,TGTGCCAGCAGCTTAACTTCAGGGGGGGCCAAAAACATTCAGTACTTC,CASSLTSGGAKNIQYF
.,TRBV19,.,TRBJ2-2,TGTGCCAGTAGTATAGAAGAGAACACCGGGGAGCTGTTTTTT,CASSIEENTGELFF
.,TRBV19,.,TRBJ1-1,TGTGCCAGTAGTCTCGGGAGGAGGGAGAACACTGAAGCTTTCTTT,CASSLGRRENTEAFF
.,TRBV5-1,once,TRBJ2-7,TGCGCCAGCAGCTTGGGACAGCTCGAGCAGTACTTC,CASSLGQLEQYF
.,TRBV7-9,.,TRBJ1-4,TGTGCCAGCAGGGGTGAAAAACTGTTTTTT,CASRGEKLFF
.,TRBV9,.,TRBJ2-5,TGTGCCAGCAGCGTAGGTGGAGCCCTAGGGGAGACCCAGTACTTC,CASSVGGALGETQYF
.,TRBV5-4,.,TRBJ1-2,TGTGCCAGCACCCTGCGCCCCGACAGGCCCCTTTATGGCTACACCTTC,CASTLRPDRPLYGYTF
.,TRBV15,.,TRBJ1-2,TGTGCCACCAGCAGATCCGGCGGAACAGCTAACTATGGCTACACCTTC,CATSRSGGTANYGYTF
.,TRBV7-2,.,TRBJ1-1,TGTGCCAGCAGCTCCCTTCCAGAAGCTTTCTTT,CASSSLPEAFF
.,TRBV2,.,TRBJ1-5,TGTGCCAGCAAAGATAGCAATCAGCCCCAGCATTTT,CASKDSNQPQHF
TRBD2,TRBV24-1,.,TRBJ2-1,TGTGCCACCAGTATGCGGACTAGCGGGAGGAATGAGCAGTTCTTC,CATSMRTSGRNEQFF
.,TRBV7-9,.,TRBJ2-5,TGTGCCAGCATCTCGGCAGGAGAGGAGACCCAGTACTTC,CASISAGEETQYF
.,TRBV28,once,TRBJ1-3,TGTGCCAGCAGTTTATTGGCACAGGCCGCTGGAAACACCATATATTTT,CASSLLAQAAGNTIYF
.,TRBV2,few,TRBJ1-1,TGTGCCAGCACGCAGACCCTGGGCACTGAAGCTTTCTTT,CASTQTLGTEAFF
.,TRBV5-1,once,TRBJ1-2,TGCGCCAGCAGCCCCGAGCAGGGACCGAGCTATGGCTACACCTTC,CASSPEQGPSYGYTF
TRBD1,TRBV27,.,TRBJ1-5,TGTGCCAGCAGGCCGGGGACAGGGATTAATCAGCCCCAGCATTTT,CASRPGTGINQPQHF
.,TRBV5-1,.,TRBJ2-7,TGCGCCAGCAGCTTGGCGGGCGGTCACGAGCAGTACTTC,CASSLAGGHEQYF
.,TRBV3-1/TRBV3-2,.,TRBJ2-2,TGTGCCAGCAGCCCGGGCACCGCTCCACACACCGGGGAGCTGTTTTTT,CASSPGTAPHTGELFF
TRBD1,TRBV5-8,.,TRBJ1-1,TGTGCCAGCAGCGGCGGGACAGCTTACACTGAAGCTTTCTTT,CASSGGTAYTEAFF
TRBD2,TRBV4-3,once,TRBJ2-3,TGCGCCAGCAGCCAAGTCCCTGGTATCGCGGGAGGATTCACAGATACGCAGTATTTT,CASSQVPGIAGGFTDTQYF
TRBD1,TRBV18,.,TRBJ1-2,TGTGCCAGCTCACCGGGACAGGGGGCGCGTGGCTACACCTTC,CASSPGQGARGYTF
.,TRBV5-1,.,TRBJ2-3,TGCGCCAGCAGCTGGAAAAAACAGAGCATGGGCACAGATACGCAGTATTTT,CASSWKKQSMGTDTQYF
.,TRBV11-2,.,TRBJ2-7,TGTGCCAGCAGCTACGGGAGAGACCTAACCTACGAGCAGTACTTC,CASSYGRDLTYEQYF
TRBD2,TRBV30,.,TRBJ2-1,TGTGCCTGGAGAGGTAGCGGGGAAAATGAGCAGTTCTTC,CAWRGSGENEQFF
TRBD1,TRBV28,.,TRBJ1-3,TGTGCCAGCAGTGAGGGACAGGCGATATACTCTGGAAACACCATATATTTT,CASSEGQAIYSGNTIYF
TRBD2,TRBV4-3,.,TRBJ2-7,TGCGCCAGCAGCCAAGTCACCCCCGGGGCGGGAGTCTCAGCGGGGTACGAGCAGTACTTC,CASSQVTPGAGVSAGYEQYF
TRBD1,TRBV25-1,.,TRBJ2-7,TGTGCCAGCAGTGAATATCCGAGACAGGGACCCCACTACGAGCAGTACTTC,CASSEYPRQGPHYEQYF
.,TRBV30,.,TRBJ2-7,TGTGCCTGGAGTGGAGCTTGGCTCGAGCAGTACTTC,CAWSGAWLEQYF
.,TRBV11-1,.,TRBJ2-2,TGTGCCAGCAGCTCACGACATGGCGGGGAGCTGTTTTTT,CASSSRHGGELFF
.,TRBV4-3,.,TRBJ1-3,TGCGCCAGCAGCCAATCTCGTGGGGAGTTAGCAGGAAACACCATATATTTT,CASSQSRGELAGNTIYF
TRBD2,TRBV28,.,TRBJ2-7,TGTGCCAGCAGGACTCCGGGACTAGCGGAGGGCTACGAGCAGTACTTC,CASRTPGLAEGYEQYF
.,TRBV13,.,TRBJ2-7,TGTGCCAGCAGCTTCGGTGACGACGAGCAGTACTTC,CASSFGDDEQYF
.,TRBV7-2,.,TRBJ2-1,TGTGCCAGCAGCTTAGGAATAAAGGTGTATGAGCAGTTCTTC,CASSLGIKVYEQFF
.,TRBV7-7,.,TRBJ2-6,TGTGCCAGCAGCTTTGGCCTGCCACAAAGTCGGGCCAACGTCCTGACTTTC,CASSFGLPQSRANVLTF
.,TRBV28,.,TRBJ2-7,TGTGCCAGCAGTTTACGGACCTCCTACGAGCAGTACTTC,CASSLRTSYEQYF
TRBD1,TRBV6-6,.,TRBJ2-2,TGTGCCAGCAGCCGGGACAGCCAAAACACCGGGGAGCTGTTTTTT,CASSRDSQNTGELFF
TRBD1,TRBV19,.,TRBJ1-4,TGTGCCAGTAGTGAGAGACAGGGGCGAGCTAATGAAAAACTGTTTTTT,CASSERQGRANEKLFF
.,TRBV11-3,.,TRBJ2-1,TGTGCCAGCAGCTTCATTAACAATGAGCAGTTCTTC,CASSFINNEQFF
.,TRBV5-1,.,TRBJ2-1,TGCGCCAGCAGCTCCCGGGACGTCGGGTCCAATGAGCAGTTCTTC,CASSSRDVGSNEQFF
.,TRBV5-6,.,TRBJ1-1,TGTGCCAGCAGCTTGGTAACTGCCACTGAAGCTTTCTTT,CASSLVTATEAFF